Listed here is a single T cell receptor beta chain. Antigen unknown. Germline V gene data show CDR1 as SQVTM and CDR2 as ANQGSEA. The CDR3 length is 13 residues. Trimming cost V 5 bases and J 4 bases; bases outside gene matches: 6. These data belong to a study of T cell responses to AZD1222 COVID-19 vaccine. Regarding the study as a whole: Only a handful of AZD1222 recipients, roughly 6 in all, had baseline seropositivity. White British donors predominated, females outnumbered males, and clonal diversity was possibly underestimated.

Clones were read by immunoSEQ multiplex PCR, and TCRdb kept only the in-frame ones, dropping some. The table has about 120,000 clones, around 90% seen once. The sequence derives from an adult who received the MenACWY meningococcal vaccine as a control. V gene TRBV29-1 combines with J gene TRBJ2-3; 7 nucleotides align to TRBD1. The sample was peripheral blood, taken 28 days after the second dose of the MenACWY control vaccine. This CDR3 reads CSVRGGDSDTQYF. The CDR3 coding sequence is TGCAGCGTTCGAGGGGGCGACTCAGATACGCAGTATTTT.